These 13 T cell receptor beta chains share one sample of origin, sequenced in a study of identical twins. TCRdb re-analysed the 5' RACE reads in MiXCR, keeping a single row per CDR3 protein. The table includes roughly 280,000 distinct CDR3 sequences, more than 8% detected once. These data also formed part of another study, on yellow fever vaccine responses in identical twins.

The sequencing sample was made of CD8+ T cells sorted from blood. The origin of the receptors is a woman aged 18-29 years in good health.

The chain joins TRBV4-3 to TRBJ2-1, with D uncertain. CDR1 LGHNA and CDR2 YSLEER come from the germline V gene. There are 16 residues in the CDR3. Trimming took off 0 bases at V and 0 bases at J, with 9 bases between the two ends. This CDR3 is CASSQDATSSYNEQFF. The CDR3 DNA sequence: TGCGCCAGCAGCCAAGATGCGACGAGCTCCTACAATGAGCAGTTCTTC.

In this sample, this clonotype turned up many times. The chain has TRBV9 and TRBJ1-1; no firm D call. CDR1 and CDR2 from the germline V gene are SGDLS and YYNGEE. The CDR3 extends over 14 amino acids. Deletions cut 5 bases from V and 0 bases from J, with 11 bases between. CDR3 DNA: TGTGCCAGCAGTTTGGACGGCATGAACACTGAAGCTTTCTTT. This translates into CASSLDGMNTEAFF.

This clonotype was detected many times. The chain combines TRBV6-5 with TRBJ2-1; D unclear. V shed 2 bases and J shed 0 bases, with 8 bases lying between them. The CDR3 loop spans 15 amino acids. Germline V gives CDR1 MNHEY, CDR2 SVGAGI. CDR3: CASSYGVSSYNEQFF. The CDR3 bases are TGTGCCAGCAGTTACGGGGTTAGCTCCTACAATGAGCAGTTCTTC.

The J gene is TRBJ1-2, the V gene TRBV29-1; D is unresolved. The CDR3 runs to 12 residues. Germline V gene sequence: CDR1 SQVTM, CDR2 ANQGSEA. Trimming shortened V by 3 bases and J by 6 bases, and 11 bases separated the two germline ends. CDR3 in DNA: TGCAGCGTTGACAGCCGCCATGATGGCTACACCTTC. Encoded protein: CSVDSRHDGYTF.

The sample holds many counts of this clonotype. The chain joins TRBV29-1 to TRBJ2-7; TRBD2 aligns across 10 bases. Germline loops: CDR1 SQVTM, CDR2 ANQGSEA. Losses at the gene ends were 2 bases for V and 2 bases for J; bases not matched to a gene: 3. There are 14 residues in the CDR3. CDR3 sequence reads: CSVETSGVTYEQYF. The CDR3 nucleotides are TGCAGCGTTGAAACTAGCGGGGTCACCTACGAGCAGTACTTC.

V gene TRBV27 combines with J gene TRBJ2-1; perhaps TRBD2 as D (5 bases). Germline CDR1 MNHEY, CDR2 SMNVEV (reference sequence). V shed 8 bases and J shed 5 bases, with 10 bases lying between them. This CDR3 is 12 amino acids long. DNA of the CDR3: TGTGCCAGCGGGAGTCGAAACAATGAGCAGTTCTTC. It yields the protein CASGSRNNEQFF.

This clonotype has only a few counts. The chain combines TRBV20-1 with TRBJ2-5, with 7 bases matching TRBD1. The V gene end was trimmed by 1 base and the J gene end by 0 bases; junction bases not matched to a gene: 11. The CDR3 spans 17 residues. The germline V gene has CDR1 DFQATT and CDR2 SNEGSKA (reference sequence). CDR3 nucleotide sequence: TGCAGTGCTAGAGGGGTTGAGGGACAGAGCAACCAAGAGACCCAGTACTTC. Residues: CSARGVEGQSNQETQYF.

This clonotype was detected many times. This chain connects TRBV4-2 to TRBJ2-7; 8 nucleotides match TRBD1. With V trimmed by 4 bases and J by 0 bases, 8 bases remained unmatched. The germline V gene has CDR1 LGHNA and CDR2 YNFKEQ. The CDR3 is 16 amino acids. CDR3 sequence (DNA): TGTGCCAGCAGCCTTACAGGGGGTGAAAGCTCCTACGAGCAGTACTTC. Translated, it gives CASSLTGGESSYEQYF.

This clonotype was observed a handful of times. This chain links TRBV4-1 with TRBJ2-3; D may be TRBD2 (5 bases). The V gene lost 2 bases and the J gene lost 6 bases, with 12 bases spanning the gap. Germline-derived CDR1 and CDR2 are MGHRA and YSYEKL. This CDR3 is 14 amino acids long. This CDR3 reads CASSQKLETDTQYF. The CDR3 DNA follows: TGCGCCAGCAGCCAAAAACTAGAAACTGATACGCAGTATTTT.

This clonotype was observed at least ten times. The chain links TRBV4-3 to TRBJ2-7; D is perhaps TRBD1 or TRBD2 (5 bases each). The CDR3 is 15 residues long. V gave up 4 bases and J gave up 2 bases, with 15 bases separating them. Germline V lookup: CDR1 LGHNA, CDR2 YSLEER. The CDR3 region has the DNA TGCGCCAGCAGCCCGGGAAGGCAGGGCCCCTACGAGCAGTACTTC. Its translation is CASSPGRQGPYEQYF.

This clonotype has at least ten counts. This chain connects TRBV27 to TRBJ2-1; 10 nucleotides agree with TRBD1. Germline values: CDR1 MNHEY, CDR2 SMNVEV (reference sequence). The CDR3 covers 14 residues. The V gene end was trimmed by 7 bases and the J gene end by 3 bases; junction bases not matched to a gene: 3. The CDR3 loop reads CASTDRGLYNEQFF. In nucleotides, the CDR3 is TGTGCCAGCACTGACAGGGGGCTCTACAATGAGCAGTTCTTC.

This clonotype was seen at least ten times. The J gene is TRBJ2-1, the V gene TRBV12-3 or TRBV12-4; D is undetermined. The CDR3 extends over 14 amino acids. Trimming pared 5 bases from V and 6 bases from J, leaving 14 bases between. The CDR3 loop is CASSRNVGPNEQFF. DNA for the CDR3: TGTGCCAGCAGTCGCAACGTCGGGCCCAATGAGCAGTTCTTC.

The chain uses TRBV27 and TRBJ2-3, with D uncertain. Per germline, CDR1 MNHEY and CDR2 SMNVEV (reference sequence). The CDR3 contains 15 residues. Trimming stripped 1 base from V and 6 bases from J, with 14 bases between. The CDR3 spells CASSLYGAPSDTQYF. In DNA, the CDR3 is TGTGCCAGCAGTTTATACGGTGCCCCGTCGGATACGCAGTATTTT.